This T cell receptor beta chain emerged from a study of CD8+CD57+ T cells in acquired aplastic anemia. Overall study context: Yields of DNA that came from sorted CD4+ and CD8+ cells averaged about 3 ug.

CDR3 length equals 12 residues. The V end lost 6 bases, the J end lost 2 bases, and 4 bases lay between the germline ends. CDR1 MNHNS and CDR2 SASEGT come from the germline V gene. For sequencing, patients were chosen who had shown expansion of CD8+CD57+ cells by flow cytometry. Acquired aplastic anemia of severe grade affected all patients. Using genomic DNA as the template, TCR beta VDJ and CDR3 profiling was carried out. TCRdb re-called the reads through MiXCR, storing one row per CDR3 protein. The sample yields about 120,000 distinct CDR3 sequences, roughly 40% seen once. The sequenced material came from sorted CD4+, CD8+, or CD8+CD57+ T cells (not recorded which) from PBMCs. The clonotype was recovered from a human donor with aplastic anemia. This chain uses TRBV6-1 with TRBJ2-2; D remains ambiguous. Here the CDR3 reads CASRSNTGELFF. CDR3 bases: TGTGCCAGCAGGTCTAACACCGGGGAGCTGTTTTTT.